A single sample is the source of the 16 T cell receptor beta chains below, sequenced in a study of human T cells and chemical hapten exposure. TCRdb re-analysed the RACE reads in MiXCR, keeping a single row per CDR3 protein. The profile shows some 79,000 distinct CDR3 sequences, approximately 8% of them singletons. Time point specified: patch test 1, 2 weeks after DPC sensitization. Sample treatment: therapeutic diphenylcyclopropenone sensitization with weekly scalp DPC. Source: whole blood, taken in connection with sensitization to the hapten diphenylcyclopropenone (DPC). Source of these receptors: a young woman with alopecia areata. Some clones in this sample may be carry-over from other donors' samples.

This clonotype appeared a few times. DNA for the CDR3: TGTGCCAGCAGTCCCCCGGACTGGAAGGGCGAGCAGTACTTC. Protein sequence: CASSPPDWKGEQYF. The chain joins TRBV28 to TRBJ2-7, with a weak D call TRBD2 (5 bases). Trimming removed 5 bases at V and 6 bases at J, with 17 bases between. Germline V gene lookup returns CDR1 MDHEN and CDR2 SYDVKM. The CDR3 consists of 14 residues.

This clonotype was counted a few times. The rearrangement joins TRBV7-3 to TRBJ2-2; no firm D call. V gave up 8 bases and J gave up 0 bases, with 7 bases separating them. The CDR3 runs 13 residues. CDR1 is SGHTA, CDR2 FQGTGA, per germline. This CDR3 is CASAGSNTGELFF. CDR3 in DNA: TGTGCCAGCGCTGGGTCGAACACCGGGGAGCTGTTTTTT.

This clonotype was found a few times. V gene TRBV11-2 combines with J gene TRBJ2-2; a possible D gene is TRBD1 (6 bases). Germline V CDR1 and CDR2: SGHAT, FQNNGV. V dropped 1 base and J dropped 9 bases, with 21 bases sitting between them. CDR3 size: 17 residues. CDR3 DNA: TGTGCCAGCAGCTTAGGGCAGGGGTGGGTCGGTGGAAGGGAGCTGTTTTTT. Its translation: CASSLGQGWVGGRELFF.

This clonotype was found many times. The CDR3 reads CASKAGQLVYGYTF. The CDR3 coding sequence is TGTGCCAGTAAGGCGGGACAGTTGGTCTATGGCTACACCTTC. The chain combines TRBV19 with TRBJ1-2; 7 nucleotides match TRBD1. The length of the CDR3 is 14 residues. J gave up 4 bases and V 7 bases, and 9 bases lay outside the gene matches. CDR1 and CDR2 from the germline V gene are LNHDA and SQIVND (reference sequence). Looking up the rest from reference TRBV19 and TRBJ1-2 gives the full variable domain: DGGITQSPKYLFRKEGQNVTLSCEQNLNHDAMYWYRQDPGQGLRLIYYSQIVNDFQKGDIAEGYSVSREKKESFPLTVTSAQKNPTAFYLCASKAGQLVYGYTFGSGTRLTVV.

This clonotype was recorded a few times. The chain is built from TRBV30 and TRBJ2-2; D possibly uses TRBD1 or TRBD2 (6 bases each). Germline lookup yields CDR1 GTSNPN and CDR2 SVGIG (reference sequence). The CDR3 is 13 amino acids. Deletions cut 8 bases from V and 4 bases from J, with 14 bases between. The CDR3: CARAGHVTGELFF. The DNA of the CDR3 is TGTGCCCGGGCGGGACATGTCACCGGGGAGCTGTTTTTT. The complete variable domain, with remaining parts taken from reference TRBV30 and TRBJ2-2, reads SQTIHQWPATLVQPVGSPLSLECTVEGTSNPNLYWYRQAAGRGLQLLFYSVGIGQISSEVPQNLSASRPQDRQFILSSKKLLLSDSGFYLCARAGHVTGELFFGEGSRLTVL.

Many counts were recorded for this clonotype. The chain employs TRBV12-3 or TRBV12-4 and TRBJ1-5; D gene uncertain. This CDR3 spans 13 amino acids. V gave up 3 bases and J gave up 4 bases, with 7 bases separating them. The CDR3: CASSFLENQPQHF. The DNA for the CDR3 is TGTGCCAGCAGTTTTCTGGAGAATCAGCCCCAGCATTTT.

This clonotype came up many times. V is TRBV10-3 and J is TRBJ1-2; maybe TRBD1 (5 bases). Deletions cut 6 bases from V and 5 bases from J, with 19 bases between. Per the germline V gene, CDR1 is ENHRY and CDR2 is SYGVKD. The CDR3 has 15 amino acids. CDR3 region: CAIRPDGGSWYGYTF. CDR3 bases: TGTGCCATCAGGCCGGACGGGGGTTCGTGGTATGGCTACACCTTC.

Turning to this clonotype: This may stem from a read error, because a much larger clone lies one nucleotide away. The chain is built from TRBV6-2 or TRBV6-3 and TRBJ1-1; tentative D call: TRBD1 (5 bases). Per germline, CDR1 MNHEY and CDR2 SVGEGT. The CDR3 has 15 residues. The CDR3 coding sequence is TGTGCCAGCAGTTCCTACGATCAGGGTAACACTGGAGCTTTCTTT. It codes for CASSSYDQGNTGAFF.

This clonotype occurred many times. V and J are TRBV2 and TRBJ1-5; no reliable D call. V was clipped by 4 bases and J by 1 base, with 2 bases between them. Germline CDR1 reads SNHLY; CDR2 reads FYNNEI. The CDR3 covers 12 residues. In DNA form, the CDR3 reads TGTGCCAGCAGTGTCAGCAATCAGCCCCAGCATTTT. Translating it yields CASSVSNQPQHF.

This clonotype was counted many times. CDR3 sequence reads: CASSRRQTNEKLFF. The CDR3 coding sequence is TGTGCCAGCAGCCGAAGACAAACTAATGAAAAACTGTTTTTT. This chain connects TRBV7-9 to TRBJ1-4; D ambiguous. The CDR3 is 14 residues long. Germline V gene lookup returns CDR1 SEHNR and CDR2 FQNEAQ (reference sequence). V was pared by 5 bases and J by 1 base, with 8 bases between.

This clonotype was seen only a few times. The chain couples TRBV7-9 to TRBJ1-5, with D possibly TRBD1 on 5 matching bases. The germline CDR1 and CDR2 sequences are SEHNR and FQNEAQ (reference sequence). The V and J ends lost 2 bases and 2 bases respectively, with 16 bases between them. The CDR3 loop spans 17 amino acids. The CDR3: CASSLRSWGYRNQPQHF. The CDR3 DNA sequence: TGTGCCAGCAGCTTAAGGTCTTGGGGGTATCGCAATCAGCCCCAGCATTTT.

This clonotype was recorded a few times. The chain has TRBV9 and TRBJ2-5, with a weak D call TRBD1 (5 bases). The germline gives CDR1 SGDLS, CDR2 YYNGEE. The CDR3 is 14 amino acids. V was trimmed by 4 bases and J by 7 bases, leaving 17 bases between them. CDR3: CASSPRVDIGTQYF. CDR3 sequence (DNA): TGTGCCAGCAGCCCACGGGTGGACATCGGGACCCAGTACTTC.

The chain uses TRBV12-3 or TRBV12-4 and TRBJ2-5; TRBD2 aligns across 12 bases. The V segment lost 4 bases and the J segment 5 bases; nucleotides outside the gene matches: 5. There are 15 residues in the CDR3. CDR3 DNA sequence: TGTGCCAGCAGTTCTAGCGGGGGGGCCCCTGAGACCCAGTACTTC. Translated, it gives CASSSSGGAPETQYF.

This clonotype was counted only a few times. V gene TRBV7-9 combines with J gene TRBJ1-3; possible D gene TRBD1, 5 bases. Germline V CDR1 and CDR2: SEHNR, FQNEAQ (reference sequence). The CDR3 sequence is 19 residues long. Trimming removed 1 base from V and 0 bases from J, with 19 bases in between. The CDR3 protein is CASSLGETASPYSGNTIYF. The CDR3 DNA is TGTGCCAGCAGCTTAGGTGAGACAGCGAGCCCTTACTCTGGAAACACCATATATTTT.

This chain links TRBV27 with TRBJ2-2; tentative D call: TRBD2 (5 bases). CDR1 and CDR2 (germline): MNHEY, SMNVEV (reference sequence). The CDR3 extends over 12 amino acids. The V and J ends lost 6 bases and 8 bases respectively, with 10 bases between them. CDR3 protein: CASSEGGGELFF. The CDR3 region has the DNA TGTGCCAGCAGCGAGGGCGGAGGGGAGCTGTTTTTT.

This clonotype was seen many times. The chain uses TRBV3-1 and TRBJ2-1, with 7 bases aligning to TRBD2. This CDR3 has 13 amino acids. CDR1 and CDR2 from the germline V gene are LGHDT and YNNKEL (reference sequence). J lost 9 bases, V lost 2 bases, and 4 bases had no gene match. CDR3 nucleotides: TGTGCCAGCAGCCAAACTAGCGCGAGTGAGCAGTTCTTC. This sequence encodes CASSQTSASEQFF.